This TCR beta chain is drawn from a study of low-dose radiotherapy and immunotherapy resistance in tumors. Indicated time point: after trial treatment. Documented treatment: LDRT plus nivolumab, ipilimumab, low-dose cyclophosphamide and aspirin (RACIN trial). Ten or more counts support this clonotype. The CDR3 contains 14 residues. Germline CDR1 reads SEHNR; CDR2 reads FQNEAQ (reference sequence). The V end lost 4 bases, the J end lost 2 bases, and 9 bases lay between the germline ends. With a V-primer adapter and a constant-region primer, TCRs were amplified for roughly 18 PCR cycles. MiXCR, applied by TCRdb to the reads, yields one record per CDR3 protein. In the table there are under 60,000 distinct CDR3 sequences, approximately 33% of which are singletons.

The sequenced sample was PBMCs, obtained after low-dose radiotherapy plus immunotherapy. The source of this sequence is a male donor with rectosigmoid adenocarcinoma. This chain joins TRBV7-9 and TRBJ1-5; TRBD1 is a possible D gene (5 bases). DNA of the CDR3: TGTGCCAGCAGCTGGGGGGATGGCAATCAGCCCCAGCATTTT. Its protein is CASSWGDGNQPQHF.